This TCR beta chain appears in the sequencing data of a study of T cells after yellow fever vaccination. Findings and caveats of the study: Highly abundant clonotypes carried over from the bulk population could end up in FACS-sorted repertoires as contaminants.

TCRdb reanalysed the 5' RACE reads using MiXCR and keeps one entry per CDR3 protein. This sample has fewer than 90,000 distinct CDR3 sequences, with around 7% found just once. Notes on this clonotype: Its matching antigen is unknown.

V shed 2 bases, J shed 2 bases, and the junction held 3 bases outside the gene matches. The CDR3 runs to 15 residues. CDR1 and CDR2 from the germline V gene are SGHRS and YFSETQ. The clonotype was recovered from a man aged 18 to 29 who received the YFV17D yellow fever vaccine. The sequencing here drew on CD8+ T cells sorted from PBMCs, taken around 5 days after the first yellow fever vaccination. The genes are TRBV5-1 and TRBJ2-5, with TRBD2 matching over 10 bases. The DNA of the CDR3 is TGCGCCAGCAGCTTTGTACTAGCGGGACAAGAGACCCAGTACTTC. It yields the protein CASSFVLAGQETQYF.